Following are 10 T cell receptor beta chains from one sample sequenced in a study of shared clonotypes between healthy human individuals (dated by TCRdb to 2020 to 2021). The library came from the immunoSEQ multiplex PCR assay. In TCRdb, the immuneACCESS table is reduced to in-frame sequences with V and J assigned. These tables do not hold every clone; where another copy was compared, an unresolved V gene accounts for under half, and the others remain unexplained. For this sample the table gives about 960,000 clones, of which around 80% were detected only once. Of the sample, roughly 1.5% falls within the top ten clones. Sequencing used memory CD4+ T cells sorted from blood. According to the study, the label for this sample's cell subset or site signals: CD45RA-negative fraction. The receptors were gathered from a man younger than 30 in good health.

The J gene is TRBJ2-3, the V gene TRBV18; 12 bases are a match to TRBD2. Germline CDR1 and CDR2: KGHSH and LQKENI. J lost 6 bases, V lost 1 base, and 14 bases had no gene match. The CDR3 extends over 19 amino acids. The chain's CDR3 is CASSPLLLAGGPTMDTQYF. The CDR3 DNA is TGTGCCAGCTCACCACTATTACTAGCGGGAGGACCCACAATGGATACGCAGTATTTT.

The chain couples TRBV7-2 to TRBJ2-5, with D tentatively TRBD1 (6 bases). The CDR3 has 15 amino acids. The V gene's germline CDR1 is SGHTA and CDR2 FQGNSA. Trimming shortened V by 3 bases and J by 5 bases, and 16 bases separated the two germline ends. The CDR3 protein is CASSFHTGSGETQYF. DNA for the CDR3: TGTGCCAGCAGCTTTCATACAGGGAGTGGGGAGACCCAGTACTTC.

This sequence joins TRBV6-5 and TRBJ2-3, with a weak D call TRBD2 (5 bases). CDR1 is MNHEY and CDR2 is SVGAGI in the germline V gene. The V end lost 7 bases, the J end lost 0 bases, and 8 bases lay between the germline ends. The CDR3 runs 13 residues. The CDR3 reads CASMRTSTDTQYF. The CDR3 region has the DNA TGTGCCAGCATGAGGACTAGCACAGATACGCAGTATTTT.

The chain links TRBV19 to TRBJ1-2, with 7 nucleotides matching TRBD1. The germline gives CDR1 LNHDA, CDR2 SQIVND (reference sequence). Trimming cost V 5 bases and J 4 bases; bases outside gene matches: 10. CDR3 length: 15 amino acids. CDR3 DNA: TGTGCCAGTAGTTCAAGGGACAGTTTATTCTATGGCTACACCTTC. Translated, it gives CASSSRDSLFYGYTF.

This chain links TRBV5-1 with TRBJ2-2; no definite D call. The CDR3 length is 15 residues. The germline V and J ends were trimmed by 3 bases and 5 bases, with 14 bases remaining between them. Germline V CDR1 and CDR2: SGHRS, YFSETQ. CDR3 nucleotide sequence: TGCGCCAGCAGCTCCGGGTCGGAGTGGACCGGGGAGCTGTTTTTT. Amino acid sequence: CASSSGSEWTGELFF.

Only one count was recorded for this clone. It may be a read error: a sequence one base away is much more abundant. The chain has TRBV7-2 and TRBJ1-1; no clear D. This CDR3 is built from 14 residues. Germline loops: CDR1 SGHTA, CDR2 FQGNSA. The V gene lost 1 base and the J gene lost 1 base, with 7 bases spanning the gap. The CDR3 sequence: CASSLVEGNTEAFF. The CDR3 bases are TGTGCCAGCAGCTTAGTAGAGGGGAACACTGAAGCTTTCTTT. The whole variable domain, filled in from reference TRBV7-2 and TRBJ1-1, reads GAGVSQSPSNKVTEKGKDVELRCDPISGHTALYWYRQSLGQGLEFLIYFQGNSAPDKSGLPSDRFSAERTGGSVSTLTIQRTQQEDSAVYLCASSLVEGNTEAFFGQGTRLTVV.

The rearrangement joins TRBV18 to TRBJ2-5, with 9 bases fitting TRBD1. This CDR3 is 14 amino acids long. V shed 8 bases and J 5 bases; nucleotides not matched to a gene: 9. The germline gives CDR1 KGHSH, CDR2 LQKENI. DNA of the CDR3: TGTGCCAGCCTACCGGGACAGGGAGGCGAGACCCAGTACTTC. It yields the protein CASLPGQGGETQYF. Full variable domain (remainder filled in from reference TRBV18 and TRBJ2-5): NAGVMQNPRHLVRRRGQEARLRCSPMKGHSHVYWYRQLPEEGLKFMVYLQKENIIDESGMPKERFSAEFPKEGPSILRIQQVVRGDSAAYFCASLPGQGGETQYFGPGTRLLVL.

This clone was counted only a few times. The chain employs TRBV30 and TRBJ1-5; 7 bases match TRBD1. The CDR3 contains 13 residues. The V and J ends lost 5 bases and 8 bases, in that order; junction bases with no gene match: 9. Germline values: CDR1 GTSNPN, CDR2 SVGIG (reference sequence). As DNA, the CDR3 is TGTGCCTGGGGACAGGACAGTATGGAGCCCCAGCATTTT. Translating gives CAWGQDSMEPQHF.

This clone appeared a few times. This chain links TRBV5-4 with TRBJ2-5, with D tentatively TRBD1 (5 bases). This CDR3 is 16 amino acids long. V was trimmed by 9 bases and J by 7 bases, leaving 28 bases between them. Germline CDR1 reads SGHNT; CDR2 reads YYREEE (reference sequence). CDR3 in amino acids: CATQPGRDKTKVTQYF. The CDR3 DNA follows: TGTGCCACCCAGCCCGGCAGGGATAAAACCAAAGTGACCCAGTACTTC.

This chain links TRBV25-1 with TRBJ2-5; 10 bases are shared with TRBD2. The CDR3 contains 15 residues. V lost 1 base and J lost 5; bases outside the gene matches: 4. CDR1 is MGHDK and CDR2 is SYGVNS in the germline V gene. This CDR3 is CASSEFLAGVETQYF. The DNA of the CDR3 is TGTGCCAGCAGTGAATTCCTAGCGGGGGTCGAGACCCAGTACTTC. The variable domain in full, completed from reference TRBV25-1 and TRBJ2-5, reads EADIYQTPRYLVIGTGKKITLECSQTMGHDKMYWYQQDPGMELHLIHYSYGVNSTEKGDLSSESTVSRIRTEHFPLTLESARPSHTSQYLCASSEFLAGVETQYFGPGTRLLVL.